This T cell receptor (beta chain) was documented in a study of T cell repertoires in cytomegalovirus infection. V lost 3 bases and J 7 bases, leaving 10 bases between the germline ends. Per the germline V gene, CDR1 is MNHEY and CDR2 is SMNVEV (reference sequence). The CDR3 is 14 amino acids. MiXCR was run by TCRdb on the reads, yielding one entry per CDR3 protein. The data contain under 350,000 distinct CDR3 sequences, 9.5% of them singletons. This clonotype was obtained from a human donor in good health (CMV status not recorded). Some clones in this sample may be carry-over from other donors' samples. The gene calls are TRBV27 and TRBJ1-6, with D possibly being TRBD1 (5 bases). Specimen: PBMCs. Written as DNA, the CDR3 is TGTGCCAGCAGTTTCGGGACGGGGAATTCACCCCTCCACTTT. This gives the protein CASSFGTGNSPLHF.